The clone carrying this T cell receptor (beta chain) was counted at least ten times. Antigen specificity is unknown. The sample originates from a study of T cells in Graves' hyperthyroidism and ophthalmopathy. Study-level results: The blood repertoire included most of the expanded thyroid clonotypes above 0.001.

This CDR3 region has 16 residues. CDR1 LGHNT and CDR2 FRNRAP come from the germline V gene. The V and J ends lost 5 bases and 3 bases, in that order; junction bases with no gene match: 8. Lactation, pregnancy, other autoimmune disease or uncontrolled infection excluded patients. Thyroid ultrasound and orbital computed tomography, with clinical symptoms and serum thyroxine and TRAb, informed diagnoses. Source material for PBMCs was less than 12 ml fresh peripheral blood. RNA transcripts provided the source from which TCR beta CDR3 regions were amplified. TCR CDR3 underwent first-round RT-PCR with the HTBI primer set. TCRdb ran MiXCR on the multiplex PCR reads and lists one entry per CDR3 protein. The sample lists about 420,000 distinct CDR3 sequences; roughly 13% were seen once.

The chain couples TRBV12-5 to TRBJ1-2; the match to TRBD1 covers 11 bases. Sequencing input: blood. The sequence was obtained from a woman in her late teens or twenties with Graves' hyperthyroidism. As DNA, the CDR3 is TGTGCTAGTGGTCTCCTGGACAGGGGGCTTGACTATGGCTACACCTTC. Amino acid sequence: CASGLLDRGLDYGYTF.